This T cell receptor beta chain comes out of a study of blood T cell repertoires in COVID-19. Cohorts were assigned according to the clinical history that participants reported. V shed 3 bases and J shed 1 base, with 13 bases lying between them. Germline V gene data show CDR1 as GTSNPN and CDR2 as SVGIG (reference sequence). This CDR3 is 15 amino acids long. In the original workflow: Researchers report that nucleated cell counts were estimated from reference gene primer amplification. The assay was immunoSEQ multiplex PCR, and TCRdb's table has in-frame clones only and misses some. For V, J and clone size, that table is used; D and trimming come from the DNA. The sample has a few hundred thousand clones, more than 75% seen once.

The clonotype comes from a middle-aged man who had recovered from COVID-19. The gene calls are TRBV30 and TRBJ1-5, with D possibly TRBD1 on 6 matching bases. What was sequenced was PBMCs or T cells enriched from blood (not recorded which). In nucleotides, the CDR3 is TGTGCCTGGAGCCTGGGGGGGCCAAGCAATCAGCCCCAGCATTTT. This translates into CAWSLGGPSNQPQHF.